The 11 T cell receptor beta chains below come from one sample, sequenced in a study of blood T cell repertoires in COVID-19. This table comes from immunoSEQ multiplex PCR, and its TCRdb copy is limited to in-frame clones, with some not included. The data hold about 220,000 clones, with around 91% observed a single time. The sample comprised PBMCs or T cells enriched from blood (not recorded which). The receptors derive from a woman aged 18-29 years in a cohort exposed to, infected with or recovered from COVID-19 (not recorded which).

This chain uses TRBV29-1 with TRBJ1-1; 10 nucleotides match TRBD1. The CDR3 sequence is 16 residues long. CDR1 and CDR2 (germline): SQVTM, ANQGSEA. With V trimmed by 4 bases and J by 6 bases, 14 bases remained unmatched. DNA for the CDR3: TGCAGCGTTGGTTTCCGGGTCCGACAGGGGGCACCTGAAGCTTTCTTT. The encoded protein is CSVGFRVRQGAPEAFF.

The chain carries TRBV3-1 (or the pseudogene TRBV3-2) and TRBJ2-7, with 9 bases matching TRBD2. This CDR3 has 14 amino acids. Germline CDR1 and CDR2: LGHDT and YNNKEL (reference sequence). Trimming at V came to 6 bases and at J to 3 bases, leaving 6 bases not matched to a gene. CDR3 DNA: TGTGCCAGCAGGCTAGCGGGACAGAGCTACGAGCAGTACTTC. Protein sequence: CASRLAGQSYEQYF.

The chain has TRBV6-5 and TRBJ1-3; tentatively, D is TRBD1 (5 bases). The CDR3 extends over 15 amino acids. Germline loops: CDR1 MNHEY, CDR2 SVGAGI. Trimming took off 8 bases at V and 1 base at J, with 15 bases between the two ends. The CDR3 sequence is CASGGGPGSGNTIYF. The CDR3 nucleotides read TGTGCCAGCGGCGGGGGTCCGGGATCTGGAAACACCATATATTTT.

The chain links TRBV5-8 to TRBJ1-2; perhaps TRBD1 as D (6 bases). Germline lookup yields CDR1 SGHTS and CDR2 YDEGEE. The CDR3 contains 13 residues. V lost 6 bases, J lost 1 base, and 10 bases lay in between. The CDR3 sequence is CASTPGVNYGYTF. The CDR3 bases are TGTGCCAGCACCCCAGGGGTTAACTATGGCTACACCTTC.

The V gene is TRBV29-1, the J gene TRBJ2-3; TRBD2 matches at 12 bases. Looked up from germline, CDR1 is SQVTM and CDR2 is ANQGSEA. Losses at the gene ends were 7 bases for V and 5 bases for J; bases not matched to a gene: 4. The CDR3 is 13 residues long. This chain's CDR3 is CSGLAGVVDTQYF. CDR3 DNA sequence: TGCAGCGGACTAGCGGGAGTGGTAGATACGCAGTATTTT.

The V gene is TRBV27, the J gene TRBJ1-2; 10 nucleotides align to TRBD1. The J segment lost 7 bases and the V segment lost 3 bases, leaving 5 bases of the junction unmatched. Germline CDR1 is MNHEY and CDR2 is SMNVEV (reference sequence). The CDR3 is made up of 14 amino acids. The CDR3 nucleotides read TGTGCCAGCAGTTTGGCGGGACAGGGGTTTGGCTACACCTTC. Its translation: CASSLAGQGFGYTF.

With respect to this clone: Other DNA sequences in this specimen translate into the identical CDR3. This chain uses TRBV18 with TRBJ1-2, with 11 bases lining up with TRBD1. The trim removed 3 bases at V and 7 bases at J, leaving 1 base unmatched. The germline V gene has CDR1 KGHSH and CDR2 LQKENI. CDR3 length equals 13 residues. The CDR3 loop reads CASSPGTGGGYTF. The CDR3 nucleotides read TGTGCCAGCTCACCGGGGACAGGGGGTGGCTACACCTTC.

The genes are TRBV5-1 and TRBJ2-5; TRBD1 might be the D (5 bases). V was trimmed by 4 bases and J by 5 bases, leaving 12 bases between them. CDR3 length: 13 residues. CDR1 and CDR2 (germline): SGHRS, YFSETQ. CDR3 bases: TGCGCCAGCAGCGAGCAGGGAACCGAGACCCAGTACTTC. Protein: CASSEQGTETQYF. Drawing the rest from reference TRBV5-1 and TRBJ2-5, the complete variable domain is KAGVTQTPRYLIKTRGQQVTLSCSPISGHRSVSWYQQTPGQGLQFLFEYFSETQRNKGNFPGRFSGRQFSNSRSEMNVSTLELGDSALYLCASSEQGTETQYFGPGTRLLVL.

Only a few counts were recorded for this clone. The rearrangement joins TRBV11-3 to TRBJ2-1; D possibly corresponds to TRBD2 (6 bases). CDR1 and CDR2 (germline): SGHNT, YENEEA. The CDR3 length is 15 residues. V lost 2 bases and J 9 bases, leaving 17 bases between the germline ends. The CDR3 here is CASSLRGGTHGEQFF. The CDR3 DNA reads TGTGCCAGCAGCTTAAGGGGCGGGACCCATGGTGAGCAGTTCTTC.

The V gene is TRBV28, the J gene TRBJ2-3; D possibly corresponds to TRBD1 (6 bases). Germline V gene sequence: CDR1 MDHEN, CDR2 SYDVKM. V was shortened by 6 bases and J by 7 bases, with 17 bases between the two germline ends. The length of the CDR3 is 14 residues. The CDR3 nucleotides are TGTGCCAGCAGCCCCGGGACAACGGCCCATACGCAGTATTTT. The encoded protein is CASSPGTTAHTQYF.

This clone was recorded once. The chain is built from TRBV24-1 and TRBJ2-5, with D perhaps TRBD2 (6 bases). Trimming shortened V by 7 bases and J by 2 bases, and 13 bases separated the two germline ends. CDR1 and CDR2 from the germline V gene are KGHDR and SFDVKD. CDR3 size: 14 residues. As DNA, the CDR3 is TGTGCCACCAGCGGGGCTAGCGATCAAGAGACCCAGTACTTC. This encodes CATSGASDQETQYF.